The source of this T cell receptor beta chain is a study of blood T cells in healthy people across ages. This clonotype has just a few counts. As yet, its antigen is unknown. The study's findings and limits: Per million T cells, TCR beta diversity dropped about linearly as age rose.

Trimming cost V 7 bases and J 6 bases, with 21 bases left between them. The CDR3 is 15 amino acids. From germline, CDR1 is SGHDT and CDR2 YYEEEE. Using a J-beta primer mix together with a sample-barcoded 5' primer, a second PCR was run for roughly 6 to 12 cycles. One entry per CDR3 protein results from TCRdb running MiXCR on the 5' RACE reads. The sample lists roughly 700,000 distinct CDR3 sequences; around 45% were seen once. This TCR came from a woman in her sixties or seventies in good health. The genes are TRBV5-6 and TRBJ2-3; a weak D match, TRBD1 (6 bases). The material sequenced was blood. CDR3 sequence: CASSSTGPTEDTQYF. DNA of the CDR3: TGTGCCAGCTCCTCGACAGGTCCGACTGAGGATACGCAGTATTTT.